Below are 21 T cell receptor beta chains sequenced from a single sample in a study of response to subunit inactivated influenza vaccine. TCRdb re-called the RT-PCR reads with MiXCR, one entry per CDR3 protein. The table lists 500,000 to 700,000 distinct CDR3 sequences, approximately 22% of them singletons. A further study also used this sample, focusing on T cells expressing NK-cell markers. From that study: Libraries used 5'RACE template switching adding universal primer site and UMIs.

The sample consisted of CD4+ T cells sorted from PBMCs, taken 11 to 12 days after vaccination. The receptors derive from a man aged 50-60 years who received an inactivated influenza vaccine.

This clonotype was counted ten times or more. J is TRBJ2-1 and V is TRBV29-1, with 8 positions matching TRBD2. The germline gives CDR1 SQVTM, CDR2 ANQGSEA. This CDR3 is 12 amino acids long. The ends lost 7 bases at V and 12 bases at J; junction bases unmatched: 11. CDR3 sequence (DNA): TGCAGCGCGGGGGGGCAGGTCTACGGGCAGTTCTTC. Translation: CSAGGQVYGQFF.

This clonotype turned up a few times. The chain links TRBV7-3 to TRBJ2-3, with 11 bases matching TRBD2. CDR1 and CDR2 (germline): SGHTA, FQGTGA. The V and J ends lost 1 base and 3 bases, in that order; junction bases with no gene match: 9. The CDR3 is 18 residues long. The CDR3 DNA is TGTGCCAGCAGCTTAATTAGCGGGGGGGCCGGGGTGACAGATACGCAGTATTTT. Translating it yields CASSLISGGAGVTDTQYF.

The rearrangement joins TRBV6-6 to TRBJ1-4, with TRBD1 matching 7 bases. The CDR3 has 13 residues. The ends lost 6 bases at V and 10 bases at J; junction bases unmatched: 8. Germline V gene sequence: CDR1 MNHNY, CDR2 SVGAGI (reference sequence). CDR3 amino acids: CASRGQVSGKLFF. CDR3 coding DNA: TGTGCCAGCAGAGGACAGGTGTCCGGAAAACTGTTTTTT.

This clonotype appeared a few times. The chain recombines TRBV2 with TRBJ2-5; D uncertain. The V and J ends lost 1 base and 5 bases respectively, with 8 bases between them. Germline lookup yields CDR1 SNHLY and CDR2 FYNNEI. The CDR3 is 13 amino acids. The CDR3 loop reads CASSEVLGETQYF. In nucleotides, the CDR3 is TGTGCCAGCAGTGAAGTCTTGGGGGAGACCCAGTACTTC.

This clonotype was recorded a few times. V is TRBV3-1 and J is TRBJ1-4; D is ambiguous. Germline CDR1 reads LGHDT; CDR2 reads YNNKEL (reference sequence). This CDR3 has 13 amino acids. Trimming removed 0 bases from V and 8 bases from J, with 7 bases in between. The CDR3 DNA is TGTGCCAGCAGCCAAGATAAGGAGGAAAAACTGTTTTTT. Its translation is CASSQDKEEKLFF.

The CDR3 region is CASSLARAAYEQYF. CDR3 DNA: TGTGCCAGCAGCTTAGCCAGGGCTGCCTACGAGCAGTACTTC. This sequence joins TRBV7-2 and TRBJ2-7; maybe TRBD1 (5 bases). Germline-derived CDR1 and CDR2 are SGHTA and FQGNSA. The CDR3 is 14 amino acids. Trimming took 0 bases from V and 2 from J, leaving 8 bases between them.

This clonotype was counted a few times. The chain joins TRBV28 to TRBJ2-2; 11 nucleotides agree with TRBD1. This CDR3 is 15 amino acids long. Germline values: CDR1 MDHEN, CDR2 SYDVKM. With V trimmed by 7 bases and J by 4 bases, 5 bases remained unmatched. CDR3 bases: TGTGCCAGCAAAACCGGGACAGGGGGCACCGGGGAGCTGTTTTTT. Protein: CASKTGTGGTGELFF.

The chain recombines TRBV5-1 with TRBJ2-1; weak D call: TRBD1 (5 bases). Trimming cost V 5 bases and J 5 bases, with 14 bases left between them. CDR1 and CDR2 (germline): SGHRS, YFSETQ. The CDR3 runs 14 residues. CDR3 in DNA: TGCGCCAGCAGGTTAAGGGGTGGCCACAATGAGCAGTTCTTC. Translation: CASRLRGGHNEQFF.

The V call is TRBV11-2, the J call TRBJ2-1; 9 bases fit TRBD1. V lost 4 bases, J lost 2 bases, and 6 bases stayed unmatched. This CDR3 contains 16 residues. Germline values: CDR1 SGHAT, CDR2 FQNNGV. The CDR3 is CASSSRTGVAYNEQFF. Here the CDR3 DNA reads TGTGCCAGCAGCTCTCGGACAGGGGTCGCCTACAATGAGCAGTTCTTC.

This clonotype appeared a few times. The chain employs TRBV24-1 and TRBJ2-1; D is unresolved. This CDR3 has 15 residues. Germline CDR1 KGHDR, CDR2 SFDVKD. Trimming stripped 1 base from V and 0 bases from J, with 6 bases between. This CDR3 is CATSDFGSSYNEQFF. In DNA, the CDR3 is TGTGCCACCAGTGATTTTGGTAGCTCCTACAATGAGCAGTTCTTC.

The gene calls are TRBV20-1 and TRBJ1-1; 11 nucleotides line up with TRBD1. The V gene's germline CDR1 is DFQATT and CDR2 SNEGSKA (reference sequence). The CDR3 covers 15 residues. V was clipped by 6 bases and J by 6 bases; unmatched bases: 12. CDR3 in DNA: TGCAGTGCAATGGACAGGGGGCAGGGAACGGCTGAAGCTTTCTTT. Translation: CSAMDRGQGTAEAFF.

The sample holds a few counts of this clonotype. The chain has TRBV6-5 and TRBJ2-3, with TRBD1 identical over 8 bases. Germline CDR1 and CDR2: MNHEY and SVGAGI. This CDR3 spans 17 amino acids. Germline trimming cut 2 bases from V and 2 bases from J; bases unmatched to any gene: 9. This CDR3 reads CASSYPKNRGDTDTQYF. CDR3 nucleotide sequence: TGTGCCAGCAGTTACCCAAAAAACAGGGGGGACACAGATACGCAGTATTTT.

The rearrangement links TRBV4-1 to TRBJ2-3, with D perhaps TRBD1 (7 bases). CDR1 and CDR2 (germline): MGHRA, YSYEKL. The CDR3 covers 17 residues. Trimming removed 1 base from V and 1 base from J, with 15 bases in between. The CDR3 region has the DNA TGCGCCAGCAGCCAAGGTTTCAGGGGGGCGGGCACAGATACGCAGTATTTT. Amino acids: CASSQGFRGAGTDTQYF.

This chain joins TRBV9 and TRBJ2-7, with TRBD2 matching over 11 bases. The CDR3 loop spans 16 amino acids. Germline assignment: CDR1 SGDLS and CDR2 YYNGEE. V was pared by 4 bases and J by 3 bases, with 9 bases of the junction left unmatched. CDR3 DNA sequence: TGTGCCAGCAGCCCCTTCTTAGCGGGAGGGGTCTACGAGCAGTACTTC. It yields the protein CASSPFLAGGVYEQYF.

This clonotype was seen only a few times. The V gene is TRBV6-2 or TRBV6-3, the J gene TRBJ1-5, with D perhaps TRBD1 (6 bases). Germline values: CDR1 MNHEY, CDR2 SVGEGT. The CDR3 covers 15 residues. Trimming shortened V by 2 bases and J by 1 base, and 9 bases separated the two germline ends. The CDR3 DNA follows: TGTGCCAGCAGTTACGGGGGGCTCAGCAATCAGCCCCAGCATTTT. Residues: CASSYGGLSNQPQHF.

The gene calls are TRBV20-1 and TRBJ2-7; 10 bases match TRBD1. This CDR3 has 13 residues. Germline V gene sequence: CDR1 DFQATT, CDR2 SNEGSKA (reference sequence). The V and J ends lost 4 bases and 5 bases, in that order; junction bases with no gene match: 5. The CDR3 protein is CSATRDRGNEQYF. The CDR3 DNA follows: TGCAGTGCTACCCGGGACAGGGGTAACGAGCAGTACTTC.

This clonotype showed up just a few times. The chain has TRBV4-1 and TRBJ1-5; a possible D gene is TRBD1 (5 bases). The germline gives CDR1 MGHRA, CDR2 YSYEKL. This CDR3 region has 16 residues. V dropped 1 base and J dropped 0 bases, with 10 bases sitting between them. DNA of the CDR3: TGCGCCAGCAGCCAAGGACAGTTAGTTAGCAATCAGCCCCAGCATTTT. It translates to CASSQGQLVSNQPQHF.

This clonotype was observed many times. The genes are TRBV18 and TRBJ2-6; 7 bases map to TRBD1. CDR1 is KGHSH and CDR2 is LQKENI in the germline V gene. J was trimmed by 2 bases and V by 4 bases; bases with no gene match: 2. The CDR3 spans 15 residues. CDR3 loop: CASSRQGAGANVLTF. The CDR3 nucleotides are TGTGCCAGCTCACGACAGGGCGCTGGGGCCAACGTCCTGACTTTC.

The chain joins TRBV4-1 to TRBJ1-3, with TRBD1 as a possible D gene (5 bases). V was clipped by 4 bases and J by 2 bases, with 12 bases between them. From germline, CDR1 is MGHRA and CDR2 YSYEKL. The CDR3 has 15 amino acids. CDR3 sequence reads: CASSRGTAAGNTIYF. CDR3 nucleotide sequence: TGCGCCAGCAGCCGAGGGACTGCCGCTGGAAACACCATATATTTT.

The V gene is TRBV5-1, the J gene TRBJ2-1, with 8 bases identical to TRBD1. V gave up 0 bases and J gave up 12 bases; unmatched junction bases: 11. CDR3 size: 15 residues. The germline V gene has CDR1 SGHRS and CDR2 YFSETQ. The CDR3 nucleotides are TGCGCCAGCAGCTTGGGGGGGACAGGAGGACGCGGGCAGTTCTTC. Protein: CASSLGGTGGRGQFF.

This clonotype appeared a few times. V gene TRBV29-1 combines with J gene TRBJ1-4, with a possible D match to TRBD1 (6 bases). V was shortened by 4 bases and J by 8 bases, with 20 bases between the two germline ends. From germline, CDR1 is SQVTM and CDR2 ANQGSEA. CDR3 size: 15 residues. Here the CDR3 DNA reads TGCAGCGTTGCCCTGACGGGGGCGTTTCGGGAAAAACTGTTTTTT. This codes for CSVALTGAFREKLFF.